The clone carrying this TCR beta chain came up a few times. The record originates from a study of blood T cell repertoires in COVID-19. Looking at the study overall: Nucleic acid was either cDNA or gDNA, and it came from T cells, B-cell-depleted T cells, or PBMCs.

Trimming removed 3 bases from V and 4 bases from J; junction bases left unmatched: 3. CDR3 length: 13 residues. The germline V gene has CDR1 SGHRS and CDR2 YFSETQ. The authors' processing: Estimation of nucleated cell counts was performed using reference gene primer amplification. Method: immunoSEQ multiplex PCR; TCRdb's copy keeps in-frame clones and lacks some. V and J calls and clone size are copied from that table; D and trimming were computed from the DNA. The sample holds some 30,000 clones, approximately 84% seen once. The TCR sequence derives from an elderly man with active COVID-19. This sequence joins TRBV5-1 and TRBJ1-2; 7 bases align to TRBD1. The sample was peripheral blood. Written as DNA, the CDR3 is TGCGCCAGCAGCTGGGACAGCTCCTATGGCTACACCTTC. It is translated as CASSWDSSYGYTF.